This note documents a single T cell receptor (beta chain) sequence. Its antigen is unidentified. The data derive from a study of T cells in localized non-small cell lung cancer. General study results and limits: Among the top 100 tumor clones, a median around 57 appeared in adjacent lung.

CDR1 and CDR2 (germline): WSHSY, SAAADI. The CDR3 totals 17 residues. V was clipped by 11 bases and J by 4 bases; unmatched bases: 11. Assay used: immunoSEQ multiplex PCR; TCRdb lists only in-frame clones, some missing. This table has around 36,000 clones, roughly 83% appearing once. The material sequenced was PBMCs, taken before any cancer treatment. The chain joins TRBV10-2 to TRBJ2-2; the match to TRBD2 covers 15 bases. This TCR came from a woman aged 35-70 years with stage II squamous cell lung carcinoma. CDR3 nucleotide sequence: TGCGCCGCATCCGGACTAGCGGGGGGGAGCGGCACCGGGGAGCTGTTTTTT. Amino acid sequence: CAASGLAGGSGTGELFF.